Here is one TCR beta chain with its context. One end of the junction is discordant with germline, which a read error may explain. The data were obtained in a study of tumor-infiltrating lymphocytes in primary liver carcinoma. The authors made TCR beta cDNA from around 500 ng total RNA with a constant-region primer. Employing slightly modified ARM-PCR, three nested multiplex PCR rounds were run, and these gave rise to the TCR beta libraries. Running around 9 cycles apiece, the first two PCR rounds relied on TRBV1-TRBV30 forward primers together with a C-beta reverse primer. TCRdb itself ran the multiplex PCR reads through MiXCR, one entry per CDR3 protein. The sample has about 21,000 distinct CDR3 sequences; approximately 72% are singletons. This CDR3 comprises 18 residues. CDR1 and CDR2 from the germline V gene are SEHNR and FQNEAQ (reference sequence). The source material, roughly 18-33 mg of unsorted bulk tissue, was used to co-extract RNA and DNA.

The sequence came from a man in his forties or fifties with primary liver carcinoma and hepatitis B virus infection. Sequenced input: liver tumor tissue from sampling region 1. Subset described: tumor region T1, superior pole. The rearrangement uses TRBV7-9 and TRBJ2-7, with TRBD2 matching 13 bases. The CDR3 sequence is CVSSGGTSGNQRPYERYF. CDR3 DNA: TGTGTCAGCAGTGGCGGGACTAGCGGGAACCAGCGTCCCTACGAGCGGTACTTC.